Listed below are T cell receptor beta chains from one sample, sequenced in a study of cytomegalovirus exposure and HLA in healthy donors. The table came from immunoSEQ multiplex PCR; TCRdb's copy has only in-frame clones and leaves some out. The sample has about 110,000 clones; under 80% are singletons. Sequencing input: PBMCs. These receptors were taken from a woman in her forties or fifties in good health and CMV-seropositive. Each CDR3 is given with its conserved first and last residue. Fields, in order: V gene, clone size, D gene, J gene, CDR3 protein, CDR3 DNA. The D gene is left open where the match is weak. Clone sizes are given selectively: once, few, many, or a class where the clone is expanded.

TRBV14	NA	NA	TRBJ1-2	CASSQDLPGVGYGYTF	TGTGCCAGCAGCCAAGATTTGCCAGGGGTGGGCTATGGCTACACCTTC
TRBV30	once	NA	TRBJ1-1	CAWSDNGLGRTEAFF	TGTGCCTGGAGCGATAACGGGTTGGGGCGCACTGAAGCTTTCTTT
TRBV27	NA	NA	TRBJ1-5	CASRRGGSNQPQHF	TGTGCCAGCAGAAGGGGCGGAAGCAATCAGCCCCAGCATTTT
TRBV6-1	NA	TRBD2	TRBJ2-3	CASSPSGGTDTQYF	TGTGCCAGCAGTCCTAGCGGGGGGACAGATACGCAGTATTTT
TRBV5-6	NA	NA	TRBJ1-2	CASSTGTRMIRSGYTF	TGTGCCAGCAGCACCGGGACACGAATGATTAGGTCTGGCTACACCTTC
TRBV7-3	NA	NA	TRBJ2-1	CASRRTGSSEQFF	TGTGCCAGCCGCCGAACGGGGAGTAGTGAGCAGTTCTTC
TRBV7-9	NA	NA	TRBJ1-2	CASRNSIRGYYGYTF	TGTGCCAGCAGGAACTCAATAAGGGGGTACTATGGCTACACCTTC
TRBV10-3	NA	NA	TRBJ1-6	CAISEQGRSGNSPLHF	TGTGCCATCAGTGAACAGGGACGTTCCGGTAATTCACCCCTCCACTTT
TRBV5-1	NA	NA	TRBJ1-6	CASSLAPRGLSPLHF	TGCGCCAGCAGCTTGGCCCCTAGGGGCCTTTCACCCCTCCACTTT
TRBV28	NA	TRBD2	TRBJ2-7	CASSLAGETSRDYEQYF	TGTGCCAGCAGCTTAGCGGGGGAGACCTCTAGGGACTACGAGCAGTACTTC
TRBV30	NA	NA	TRBJ2-7	CAWTTLDSSYEQYF	TGTGCCTGGACAACTCTGGACAGCTCCTACGAGCAGTACTTC
TRBV5-5	NA	NA	TRBJ2-5	CASSLAAGAVLETQYF	TGTGCCAGCAGCTTGGCGGCGGGGGCCGTCCTGGAGACCCAGTACTTC
TRBV30	few	TRBD1	TRBJ1-4	CAWSPGTATNEKLFF	TGTGCCTGGAGTCCCGGGACAGCAACTAATGAAAAACTGTTTTTT
TRBV11-2	NA	NA	TRBJ1-4	CASSFSYRAEKLFF	TGTGCCAGCAGCTTTTCTTACAGGGCCGAAAAACTGTTTTTT
TRBV7-3	NA	TRBD1	TRBJ2-1	CASSLTGSSAGQVSNEQFF	TGTGCCAGCAGCTTAACTGGTAGTAGTGCGGGACAGGTATCGAATGAGCAGTTCTTC
TRBV5-4	NA	NA	TRBJ2-2	CASSLVGGTGELFF	TGTGCCAGCAGCTTGGTTGGGGGGACCGGGGAGCTGTTTTTT
TRBV5-1	NA	NA	TRBJ1-4	CASSLGQRIATNEKLFF	TGCGCCAGCAGCTTGGGACAGCGTATAGCAACTAATGAAAAACTGTTTTTT